These 24 T cell receptor beta chains share one sample of origin, sequenced in a study of PD-1 blockade in classical Hodgkin lymphoma. Time point: cycle 4 day 1 (C4D1), after more than five weeks of nivolumab. Autologous stem cell transplantation was followed by relapse in every patient, and brentuximab vedotin exposure varied. The protocol was immunoSEQ multiplex PCR, while the TCRdb copy is restricted to in-frame clones and leaves out a portion. This table holds around 50,000 clones, about 76% found once. The sequences come from peripheral blood mononuclear cells (PBMCs), collected before the fourth cycle of nivolumab. These receptors originate from a human donor with classical Hodgkin lymphoma.

This clone was recorded a few times. This chain uses TRBV11-3 with TRBJ2-7; 8 bases are shared with TRBD1. The V gene's germline CDR1 is SGHNT and CDR2 YENEEA. The CDR3 extends over 16 amino acids. The J segment lost 1 base and the V segment lost 2 bases, leaving 7 bases of the junction unmatched. DNA for the CDR3: TGTGCCAGCAGCTTACGGGCAGGGGGCCCTTCCTACGAGCAGTACTTC. It specifies CASSLRAGGPSYEQYF.

The V gene is TRBV4-3, the J gene TRBJ2-1; 10 bases are shared with TRBD2. V dropped 0 bases and J dropped 3; count of bases not matched to a gene: 5. Germline V gene data show CDR1 as LGHNA and CDR2 as YSLEER. The CDR3 loop spans 17 amino acids. Here the CDR3 reads CASSQDGGLADYNEQFF. The CDR3 DNA follows: TGCGCCAGCAGCCAAGATGGCGGACTAGCGGACTACAATGAGCAGTTCTTC.

The rearrangement links TRBV2 to TRBJ1-3; tentatively, D is TRBD1 (6 bases). V shed 3 bases and J shed 8 bases, with 14 bases lying between them. This CDR3 comprises 14 residues. Germline CDR1 and CDR2: SNHLY and FYNNEI. CDR3 residues: CASSDQGGEDTIYF. In nucleotides, the CDR3 is TGTGCCAGCAGTGACCAAGGGGGAGAAGACACCATATATTTT. The full variable domain, in which reference TRBV2 and TRBJ1-3 provide the parts outside the CDR3, is EPEVTQTPSHQVTQMGQEVILRCVPISNHLYFYWYRQILGQKVEFLVSFYNNEISEKSEIFDDQFSVERPDGSNFTLKIRSTKLEDSAMYFCASSDQGGEDTIYFGEGSWLTVV.

The J gene is TRBJ1-1, the V gene TRBV2, with D unresolved. CDR3 length equals 15 residues. V gave up 2 bases and J gave up 1 base, with 11 bases separating them. CDR1 is SNHLY and CDR2 is FYNNEI in the germline V gene. The chain's CDR3 is CASSEQAGWNTEAFF. The CDR3 DNA is TGTGCCAGCAGTGAACAGGCAGGTTGGAACACTGAAGCTTTCTTT. The complete variable domain, with remaining parts taken from reference TRBV2 and TRBJ1-1, reads EPEVTQTPSHQVTQMGQEVILRCVPISNHLYFYWYRQILGQKVEFLVSFYNNEISEKSEIFDDQFSVERPDGSNFTLKIRSTKLEDSAMYFCASSEQAGWNTEAFFGQGTRLTVV.

CDR3 in DNA: TGTGCCAGCAGTACCGAGGGAGGCGGTGAAAAACTGTTTTTT. Protein: CASSTEGGGEKLFF. V is TRBV28 and J is TRBJ1-4; D is unclear. Germline V gives CDR1 MDHEN, CDR2 SYDVKM. The CDR3 has 14 residues. Trimming stripped 5 bases from V and 7 bases from J, with 14 bases between.

The chain links TRBV2 to TRBJ1-1; D is ambiguous. The V end was cut by 6 bases, the J end by 5 bases, with 10 bases between. The CDR3 runs 12 residues. CDR1 and CDR2 from the germline V gene are SNHLY and FYNNEI. CDR3: CASSLGETEAFF. In nucleotides, the CDR3 is TGTGCCAGCAGCCTCGGAGAAACTGAAGCTTTCTTT. The whole variable domain, remainder taken from reference TRBV2 and TRBJ1-1, is EPEVTQTPSHQVTQMGQEVILRCVPISNHLYFYWYRQILGQKVEFLVSFYNNEISEKSEIFDDQFSVERPDGSNFTLKIRSTKLEDSAMYFCASSLGETEAFFGQGTRLTVV.

The chain combines TRBV9 with TRBJ2-5; a possible D gene is TRBD1 (6 bases). V lost 2 bases to trimming and J lost 5 bases, with 13 bases between them. Per the germline V gene, CDR1 is SGDLS and CDR2 is YYNGEE. The CDR3 length is 14 residues. The CDR3 reads CASSVQGQGETQYF. CDR3 DNA sequence: TGTGCCAGCAGCGTCCAGGGCCAGGGGGAGACCCAGTACTTC.

The V call is TRBV9, the J call TRBJ2-7, with D perhaps TRBD2 (6 bases). The V end lost 0 bases, the J end lost 0 bases, and 10 bases lay between the germline ends. Germline CDR1 SGDLS, CDR2 YYNGEE. The CDR3 totals 15 residues. DNA for the CDR3: TGTGCCAGCAGCGTAGATAGCGGCTCCTCCTACGAGCAGTACTTC. It specifies CASSVDSGSSYEQYF.

The rearrangement joins TRBV5-1 to TRBJ2-2; D is uncertain. Germline V gene lookup returns CDR1 SGHRS and CDR2 YFSETQ. The CDR3 is 14 amino acids. The V end was cut by 0 bases, the J end by 3 bases, with 6 bases between. The CDR3 bases are TGCGCCAGCAGCTTGGTCGAGGACACCGGGGAGCTGTTTTTT. Its protein is CASSLVEDTGELFF.

The genes are TRBV4-1 and TRBJ2-3; 8 nucleotides match TRBD1. Trimming at V came to 4 bases and at J to 5 bases, leaving 5 bases not matched to a gene. The CDR3 contains 14 residues. The germline V gene has CDR1 MGHRA and CDR2 YSYEKL. CDR3 coding DNA: TGCGCCAGCAGCCGAGGACAGGGACTAGATACGCAGTATTTT. Its translation is CASSRGQGLDTQYF.

The rearrangement joins TRBV7-2 to TRBJ1-1; 9 bases agree with TRBD1. CDR3 length: 12 residues. Germline lookup yields CDR1 SGHTA and CDR2 FQGNSA. After removal of 5 bases from V and 11 bases from J, the junction contained 6 bases not matched to a gene. The DNA of the CDR3 is TGTGCCAGCAGCCCCGCGGGACAGGGTGCTTTCTTT. Encoded protein: CASSPAGQGAFF.

The V call is TRBV11-2, the J call TRBJ2-2; the D is unclear. The germline gives CDR1 SGHAT, CDR2 FQNNGV. V was trimmed by 5 bases and J by 0 bases, leaving 13 bases between them. This CDR3 has 16 amino acids. The CDR3 protein is CASSKSGLSNTGELFF. The DNA for the CDR3 is TGTGCCAGCAGCAAGAGTGGGCTCTCGAACACCGGGGAGCTGTTTTTT.

V usage is TRBV28 and J usage is TRBJ2-7, with a possible D match to TRBD2 (6 bases). V shed 2 bases and J shed 5 bases, with 10 bases lying between them. This CDR3 contains 13 residues. In germline, CDR1 is MDHEN, CDR2 SYDVKM. The CDR3 sequence is CASSLGGKNEQYF. CDR3 coding DNA: TGTGCCAGCAGTTTAGGCGGGAAAAACGAGCAGTACTTC. Supplemented by reference TRBV28 and TRBJ2-7, the full variable domain reads DVKVTQSSRYLVKRTGEKVFLECVQDMDHENMFWYRQDPGLGLRLIYFSYDVKMKEKGDIPEGYSVSREKKERFSLILESASTNQTSMYLCASSLGGKNEQYFGPGTRLTVT.

This clone was recorded once. The rearrangement uses TRBV29-1 and TRBJ1-2, with D tentatively TRBD1 (6 bases). V was trimmed by 0 bases and J by 4 bases, leaving 12 bases between them. This CDR3 has 14 amino acids. Germline values: CDR1 SQVTM, CDR2 ANQGSEA. Here the CDR3 DNA reads TGCAGCGTTGAAGATGACGAGGGGGTCTATGGCTACACCTTC. Its translation is CSVEDDEGVYGYTF.

The chain joins TRBV4-1 to TRBJ2-1; D remains unclear. V was trimmed by 2 bases and J by 7 bases, leaving 9 bases between them. From germline, CDR1 is MGHRA and CDR2 YSYEKL. The CDR3 has 13 amino acids. CDR3: CASSQRWVNEQFF. DNA of the CDR3: TGCGCCAGCAGCCAAAGGTGGGTGAATGAGCAGTTCTTC.

This chain uses TRBV27 with TRBJ2-7, with TRBD2 matching 10 bases. The CDR3 spans 14 residues. V lost 7 bases to trimming and J lost 5 bases; unmatched junction nucleotides: 8. Per the germline V gene, CDR1 is MNHEY and CDR2 is SMNVEV (reference sequence). The CDR3 spells CASKVPSGSNEQYF. CDR3 DNA: TGTGCCAGCAAAGTACCTAGCGGGAGTAACGAGCAGTACTTC.

In its sample, this clone was seen once. The V gene is TRBV28, the J gene TRBJ2-7, with 10 bases that match TRBD2. The CDR3 covers 14 residues. Germline assignment: CDR1 MDHEN and CDR2 SYDVKM. The V gene end was trimmed by 4 bases and the J gene end by 7 bases; junction bases not matched to a gene: 7. As DNA, the CDR3 is TGTGCCAGCAGTTCCCCCGGGACTAGCGATGAGCAGTACTTC. Translating it yields CASSSPGTSDEQYF.

A single count supports this clone. The genes are TRBV7-2 and TRBJ1-5, with 10 bases lining up with TRBD1. V shed 7 bases, J shed 3 bases, and the junction held 6 bases outside the gene matches. The CDR3 loop spans 15 amino acids. Germline V CDR1 and CDR2: SGHTA, FQGNSA. The CDR3: CASTLDRGNNQPQHF. CDR3 bases: TGTGCCAGCACCCTGGACAGGGGGAACAATCAGCCCCAGCATTTT.

This chain connects TRBV28 to TRBJ1-4; D not resolved. The CDR3 contains 13 residues. With 6 bases removed from V and 8 bases from J, the gap between germline ends came to 13 bases. The germline CDR1 and CDR2 sequences are MDHEN and SYDVKM. This chain's CDR3 is CASSLILTEKLFF. CDR3 coding DNA: TGTGCCAGCAGCCTCATTTTGACGGAAAAACTGTTTTTT.

The V and J genes are TRBV6-1 and TRBJ1-2; 7 bases are shared with TRBD1. Trimming at V came to 8 bases and at J to 2 bases, leaving 11 bases not matched to a gene. The CDR3 loop spans 15 amino acids. Germline CDR1 and CDR2: MNHNS and SASEGT. In DNA, the CDR3 is TGTGCCAGCCGTCGGACAGGAATGAAGAACTATGGCTACACCTTC. Its protein is CASRRTGMKNYGYTF.

With respect to this clone: At one end, the junction sequence differs from germline, possibly due to a read error. V and J are TRBV6-5 and TRBJ2-3; D is undetermined. The CDR3 consists of 16 residues. Germline values: CDR1 MNHEY, CDR2 SVGAGI. CDR3 sequence (DNA): TGTGCCAGCAGTTACGCGGACGGCCCTGGCACGGATACGCAGTATTTT. Its translation: CASSYADGPGTDTQYF.

This chain links TRBV5-6 with TRBJ2-1, with a weak D call TRBD2 (6 bases). Germline loops: CDR1 SGHDT, CDR2 YYEEEE. CDR3 length equals 15 residues. V was shortened by 4 bases and J by 12 bases, with 23 bases between the two germline ends. The CDR3 DNA follows: TGTGCCAGCAGCACAACCGGGACTTGGACCATAGGGCAGTTCTTC. Its translation is CASSTTGTWTIGQFF.

By frequency in the sample, this clone is medium-sized. The genes are TRBV13 and TRBJ1-2; D remains unclear. V was pared by 5 bases and J by 1 base, with 8 bases between. CDR3 length equals 13 residues. Germline V gene lookup returns CDR1 PRHDT and CDR2 FYEKMQ (reference sequence). The CDR3 here is CASSALINYGYTF. CDR3 in DNA: TGTGCCAGCAGCGCCTTAATTAACTATGGCTACACCTTC.

This clone has a handful of counts. The chain uses TRBV4-3 and TRBJ2-6; tentatively, D is TRBD1 (6 bases). This CDR3 comprises 17 residues. The V gene's germline CDR1 is LGHNA and CDR2 YSLEER. Trimming cost V 0 bases and J 2 bases, with 11 bases left between them. The CDR3 spells CASSQDPAGAGANVLTF. The CDR3 nucleotides are TGCGCCAGCAGCCAAGATCCTGCAGGGGCTGGGGCCAACGTCCTGACTTTC.